One sample yielded the 5 T cell receptor beta chains listed below, sequenced in a study of blood T cell repertoires in COVID-19. Here immunoSEQ multiplex PCR was the method, and the copy in TCRdb shows in-frame clones only, minus some. In the table there are some 180,000 clones, roughly 90% of which are singletons. The sequencing sample was made of peripheral blood. These receptors all come from a man aged 45-65 years with acute or convalescent COVID-19.

This sequence joins TRBV3-1 (or the pseudogene TRBV3-2) and TRBJ1-2, with 8 positions matching TRBD1. Germline CDR1 reads LGHDT; CDR2 reads YNNKEL (reference sequence). The CDR3 sequence is 16 residues long. V was pared by 0 bases and J by 4 bases, with 7 bases of the junction left unmatched. CDR3 sequence (DNA): TGTGCCAGCAGCCAAGATCTTTGGACAGGGCCCTATGGCTACACCTTC. This codes for CASSQDLWTGPYGYTF.

The rearrangement uses TRBV3-1 (or the pseudogene TRBV3-2) and TRBJ2-5; TRBD2 matches at 12 bases. CDR1 LGHDT and CDR2 YNNKEL come from the germline V gene (reference sequence). This CDR3 is 15 amino acids long. With 5 bases clipped from V and 6 bases from J, the junction kept 7 bases outside the gene matches. The CDR3 loop reads CASSTLAGGPQTQYF. Written as DNA, the CDR3 is TGTGCCAGCAGCACTCTAGCGGGAGGGCCCCAGACCCAGTACTTC.

The chain employs TRBV5-4 and TRBJ2-3; D is unclear. This CDR3 spans 13 amino acids. V was clipped by 1 base and J by 4 bases, with 7 bases between them. Germline values: CDR1 SGHNT, CDR2 YYREEE (reference sequence). In DNA form, the CDR3 reads TGTGCCAGCAGCTTGTATGTTTCAGATACGCAGTATTTT. Its translation is CASSLYVSDTQYF.

The V gene is TRBV7-2, the J gene TRBJ2-7, with 8 bases identical to TRBD2. After removal of 5 bases from V and 3 bases from J, the junction contained 6 bases not matched to a gene. This CDR3 has 14 amino acids. Germline V gives CDR1 SGHTA, CDR2 FQGNSA. DNA for the CDR3: TGTGCCAGCAGCCAAAATAGCGGGATCTACGAGCAGTACTTC. Translating it yields CASSQNSGIYEQYF.

V usage is TRBV3-1 (or the pseudogene TRBV3-2) and J usage is TRBJ1-1; D unclear. Germline assignment: CDR1 LGHDT and CDR2 YNNKEL (reference sequence). Deletions cut 1 base from V and 3 bases from J, with 12 bases between. CDR3 length: 15 residues. The CDR3 is CASSQVPSGDTEAFF. CDR3 DNA sequence: TGTGCCAGCAGCCAAGTTCCTTCCGGGGACACTGAAGCTTTCTTT.